This TCR beta chain was found in a study of cytomegalovirus exposure and HLA in healthy donors. Study-wide points: Later, an analysis showed that TCR beta chains associated with HLA were more clonally expanded than others that were equally common. Available immune exposure information was restricted to CMV serostatus only.

The PCR made use of 60 Vbeta and 13 Jbeta primers. TCRdb's table, derived via immunoSEQ multiplex PCR, lists solely in-frame clones and lacks some. Among roughly 180,000 clones listed, around four fifths were seen once. This CDR3 spans 15 amino acids. CDR1 and CDR2 from the germline V gene are SGDLS and YYNGEE. V lost 0 bases and J lost 3, with 13 bases in between. A remark on this clone: The antigen is undetermined.

J is TRBJ2-7 and V is TRBV9; possible D gene TRBD1, 7 bases. The sequenced sample consisted of PBMCs. The sequence came from a man aged 30 to 45 in good health and CMV-seronegative. The CDR3 coding sequence is TGTGCCAGCAGCGTAGGCGGGACAGAAAACTACGAGCAGTACTTC. It is translated as CASSVGGTENYEQYF.